This section outlines one T cell receptor (beta chain) sequence together with its context. Its antigen is not identified. Sequence at one end of the junction differs from germline and may be a read error. This CDR3 has 16 residues. Germline V gene sequence: CDR1 SSHAT, CDR2 FNYEAQ (reference sequence). The record originates from a study of cytomegalovirus exposure and HLA in healthy donors. Primers for the PCR totalled 60 Vbeta and 13 Jbeta. Profiling relied on immunoSEQ multiplex PCR, and the TCRdb table lists in-frame clones only, not all of them. The repertoire holds about 73,000 clones, with 65% to 80% as singletons. All donors participated as healthy donors of bone marrow. Study-wide results and caveats: TCR beta chains associated with HLA were, in a later analysis, more clonally expanded than equally common others.

This TCR derives from a man between 65 and 80 years old in good health and CMV-seronegative. Sequenced sample: PBMCs. V usage is TRBV7-7 and J usage is TRBJ2-1; 10 bases line up with TRBD2. CDR3 amino acids: CASSQNPSGSYNEQLF. CDR3 DNA sequence: TGTGCCAGCAGCCAAAATCCTAGCGGGAGTTACAATGAGCAGCTCTTC.